This T cell receptor beta chain comes out of a study of T cells after yellow fever vaccination. Whole-study findings and limits: Abundant clonotypes (contaminants from the bulk population) could be present in FACS-sorted repertoires. The booster response re-showed most primary clones: around 95% CD4, approximately 85% CD8.

One entry per CDR3 protein, called by TCRdb with MiXCR from the 5' RACE reads. The sample lists 550,000 or so distinct CDR3 sequences; approximately 21% were seen once. Turning to this clonotype: Its antigen is not known. The CDR3 does not end in the conserved phenylalanine or tryptophan, so this is likely a read error.

Germline CDR1 SGHTA, CDR2 FQGNSA. This CDR3 is 13 amino acids long. V was clipped by 1 base and J by 11 bases, with 12 bases between them. The sequence came from a man aged 25 to 40 who received the YFV17D yellow fever vaccine. Source: PBMCs, taken 15 days after the yellow fever booster vaccination. The rearrangement uses TRBV7-2 and TRBJ1-5; no clear D gene. As DNA, the CDR3 is TGTGCCAGCAGCTTAGGGCCCGGCGGGGCCCAGCATATT. It yields the protein CASSLGPGGAQHI.